This T cell receptor beta chain was retrieved from a study of blood T cell repertoires in COVID-19. The wider study: From T cells, B-cell-depleted T cells, or PBMCs came the material, which was cDNA or gDNA.

V was clipped by 6 bases and J by 0 bases; unmatched bases: 5. The CDR3 totals 15 residues. The germline V gene has CDR1 MNHEY and CDR2 SVGAGI. As originally analysed: Estimated nucleated cell counts came from reference gene primer amplification. The repertoire was sequenced with immunoSEQ multiplex PCR; TCRdb's copy has only in-frame clones and lacks some. The V and J calls and clone size come from that table; D and trimming were worked out from the DNA. The sample contains some 40,000 clones, approximately 91% of which appear only once. The source material was peripheral blood. V and J are TRBV6-5 and TRBJ1-1; TRBD1 matches 9 bases. The receptor's source is a woman in her 30s in a cohort sampled during active COVID-19. DNA for the CDR3: TGTGCCAGCAGCTCCGACAGGGGGATGAACACTGAAGCTTTCTTT. Translating gives CASSSDRGMNTEAFF.